This TCR beta chain originates from a study of blood T cell repertoires in COVID-19. Study in general: Whether acute or convalescent, the COVID-19 samples came from the United States, Italy and Spain. T cells, B-cell-depleted T cells, or PBMCs provided the cDNA or gDNA that served as material.

Per the original methods: Researchers report that nucleated cell counts were estimated from reference gene primer amplification. Sequencing used immunoSEQ multiplex PCR; TCRdb keeps in-frame clones, though not all of them. V and J calls and clone size come straight from that table; D and trimming were deduced from the DNA. The repertoire consists of hundreds of thousands of clones, with roughly 88% occurring once and the leading ten covering roughly 6%. Seattle enrolled patients during active infection and tracked them longitudinally. The sequencing input was peripheral blood. This clonotype was obtained from a woman aged 25 to 39 with COVID-19, enrolled during active disease.

The CDR3 here is CASSGRLAGGRDTQYF. In DNA, the CDR3 is TGTGCCAGTAGTGGCCGACTAGCGGGGGGGCGGGATACGCAGTATTTT. V and J are TRBV19 and TRBJ2-3, with 14 bases that match TRBD2. Germline CDR1 and CDR2: LNHDA and SQIVND (reference sequence). The V gene end was trimmed by 5 bases and the J gene end by 6 bases; junction bases not matched to a gene: 7. This CDR3 is built from 16 residues.